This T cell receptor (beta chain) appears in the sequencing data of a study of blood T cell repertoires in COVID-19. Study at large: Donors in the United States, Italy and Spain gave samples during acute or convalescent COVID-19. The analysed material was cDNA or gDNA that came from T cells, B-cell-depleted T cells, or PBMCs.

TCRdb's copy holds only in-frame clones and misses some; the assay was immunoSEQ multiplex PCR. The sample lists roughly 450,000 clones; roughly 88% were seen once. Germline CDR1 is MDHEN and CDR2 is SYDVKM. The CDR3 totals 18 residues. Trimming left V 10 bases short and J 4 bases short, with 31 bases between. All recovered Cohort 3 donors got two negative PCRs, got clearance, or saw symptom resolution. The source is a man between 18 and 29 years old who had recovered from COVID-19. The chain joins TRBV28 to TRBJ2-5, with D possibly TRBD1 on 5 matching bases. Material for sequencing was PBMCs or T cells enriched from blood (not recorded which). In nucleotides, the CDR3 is TGTGCCACCTATCTCTGGCTCAGGGTTCAGGGTTCCAGAGAGACCCAGTACTTC. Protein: CATYLWLRVQGSRETQYF.